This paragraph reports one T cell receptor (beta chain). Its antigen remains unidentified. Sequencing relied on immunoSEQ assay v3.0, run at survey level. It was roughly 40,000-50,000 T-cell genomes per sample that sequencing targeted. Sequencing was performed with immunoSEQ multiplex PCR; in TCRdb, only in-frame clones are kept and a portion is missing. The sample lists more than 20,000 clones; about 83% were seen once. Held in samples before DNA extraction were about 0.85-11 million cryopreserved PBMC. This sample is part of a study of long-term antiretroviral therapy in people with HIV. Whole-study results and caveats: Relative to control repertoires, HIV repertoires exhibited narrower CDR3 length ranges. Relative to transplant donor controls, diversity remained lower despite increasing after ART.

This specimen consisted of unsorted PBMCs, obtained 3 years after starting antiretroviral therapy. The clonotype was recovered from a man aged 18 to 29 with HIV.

CDR3 nucleotides: TGTGCCATGGGGACAGAATATAATGAAAAACTGTTTTTT. Its translation: CAMGTEYNEKLFF. The chain is built from TRBV5-4 and TRBJ1-4; 7 bases line up with TRBD1. After removal of 9 bases from V and 4 bases from J, the junction contained 6 bases not matched to a gene. The CDR3 has 13 residues. Germline CDR1 is SGHNT and CDR2 is YYREEE (reference sequence).